This T cell receptor beta chain appears in the sequencing data of a study of blood T cell repertoires in COVID-19. TCRdb keeps only in-frame clones here, not all; method: immunoSEQ multiplex PCR. The table lists hundreds of thousands of clones, 80% to 90% of them singletons, with roughly 1% in the top ten. Enrolled through a virtual design, the participants were between roughly 18 and 89 years of age and came from 24 US areas. Symptom resolution, clearance, or two negative PCRs marked donors in Cohort 3 as recovered. The receptor's source is a man aged 18 to 30 who had recovered from COVID-19. Specimen: PBMCs or T cells enriched from blood (not recorded which).

CDR3 in DNA: TGTGCCAGCAGCTACTGGGCGGGACAGAGATCCTACGAGCAGTACTTC. Protein: CASSYWAGQRSYEQYF. This chain links TRBV7-2 with TRBJ2-7, with D tentatively TRBD1 (7 bases). CDR3 length: 16 amino acids. The germline gives CDR1 SGHTA, CDR2 FQGNSA. Deletions cut 4 bases from V and 1 base from J, with 17 bases between.